The clone carrying this T cell receptor beta chain was seen a handful of times. Preparation of the TCRbeta library was carried out with unique molecular identifiers. MiXCR, applied by TCRdb to the PCR reads, yields one record per CDR3 protein. Of 700,000 to 950,000 distinct CDR3 sequences in the sample, about 15% were seen once. This sample is part of a study of T-cell reconstitution after alpha-beta-depleted transplantation in children. Trimming pared 3 bases from V and 10 bases from J, leaving 16 bases between. The germline V gene encodes CDR1 MRHNA and CDR2 SNTAGT. This CDR3 comprises 15 residues. J is TRBJ1-6 and V is TRBV6-4, with D perhaps matching TRBD1 (5 bases). Sequenced material: PBMCs, mostly from graft donor cells, taken 360 days after TCRalphabeta/CD19-depleted stem cell transplant. The receptor was derived from a male patient between 10 and 17 years old who had a stem cell transplant for acute lymphoblastic leukemia, so the T cells may come from the graft donor. The CDR3 protein is CASSEFGGVYSPLHF. The CDR3 DNA follows: TGTGCCAGCAGTGAATTTGGAGGGGTATACTCACCCCTCCACTTT.